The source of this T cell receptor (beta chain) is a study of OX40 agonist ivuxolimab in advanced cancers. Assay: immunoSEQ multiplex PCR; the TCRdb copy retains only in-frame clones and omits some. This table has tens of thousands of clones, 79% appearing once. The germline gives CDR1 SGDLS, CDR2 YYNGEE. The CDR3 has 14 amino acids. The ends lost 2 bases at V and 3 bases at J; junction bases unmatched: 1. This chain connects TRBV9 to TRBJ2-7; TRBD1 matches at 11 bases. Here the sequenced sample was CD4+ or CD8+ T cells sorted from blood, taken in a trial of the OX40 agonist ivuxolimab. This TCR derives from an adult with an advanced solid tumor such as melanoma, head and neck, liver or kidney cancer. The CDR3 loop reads CASSVGQGDYEQYF. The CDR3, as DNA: TGTGCCAGCAGCGTGGGACAGGGGGACTACGAGCAGTACTTC.